A single sample is the source of the 9 T cell receptor beta chains below, sequenced in a study of T-cell reconstitution after alpha-beta-depleted transplantation in children. Unique molecular identifiers featured in how the TCRbeta library was prepared. TCRdb re-analysed the PCR reads in MiXCR, keeping a single row per CDR3 protein. Of about 610,000 distinct CDR3 sequences listed, roughly a tenth are singletons. Specimen: PBMCs from the stem cell graft donor, collected from the stem cell graft. These receptors were collected from a human donor who donated a stem cell graft to a child with acute myeloid leukemia.

In its sample, this clonotype was seen a few times. Sequence at one end of the junction differs from germline and may be a read error. This rearrangement joins TRBV20-1 to TRBJ2-5; perhaps TRBD1 as D (5 bases). Germline V gene sequence: CDR1 DFQATT, CDR2 SNEGSKA (reference sequence). The CDR3 extends over 15 amino acids. The DNA for the CDR3 is TGCAGTGCTAGAGATCTACAGGACCCAAGAGAGGCCCAGTACTTC. Translating it yields CSARDLQDPREAQYF.

This chain links TRBV7-9 with TRBJ2-7; D ambiguous. This CDR3 is 12 amino acids long. Per germline, CDR1 SEHNR and CDR2 FQNEAQ (reference sequence). V lost 0 bases, J lost 6 bases, and 6 bases lay in between. In DNA form, the CDR3 reads TGTGCCAGCAGCTTAGCGATGGCCGAGCAGTACTTC. It yields the protein CASSLAMAEQYF.

The gene calls are TRBV4-1 and TRBJ1-5; D is uncertain. This CDR3 is built from 13 residues. Deletions cut 1 base from V and 5 bases from J, with 6 bases between. Germline CDR1 is MGHRA and CDR2 is YSYEKL. CDR3 DNA: TGCGCCAGCAGCCAAGTCATAGATCAGCCCCAGCATTTT. It codes for CASSQVIDQPQHF.

This clonotype was picked up a small number of times. The J gene is TRBJ2-5, the V gene TRBV29-1; no definite D call. Trimming took 2 bases from V and 1 from J, leaving 8 bases between them. Germline values: CDR1 SQVTM, CDR2 ANQGSEA. This CDR3 is built from 13 residues. CDR3 DNA: TGCAGCGTTGAAAACGTATTCCAAGAGACCCAGTACTTC. Protein product: CSVENVFQETQYF.

A few counts support this clonotype. The gene calls are TRBV9 and TRBJ2-1, with 10 positions matching TRBD2. V dropped 4 bases and J dropped 4; count of bases not matched to a gene: 8. The CDR3 consists of 16 residues. Germline assignment: CDR1 SGDLS and CDR2 YYNGEE. Here the CDR3 reads CASSSRVAGGYNEQFF. The CDR3 bases are TGTGCCAGCAGCTCCCGCGTAGCGGGAGGTTACAATGAGCAGTTCTTC.

This clonotype has ten or more counts. This sequence joins TRBV20-1 and TRBJ2-7; 14 positions match TRBD2. The CDR3 consists of 14 residues. The germline V gene encodes CDR1 DFQATT and CDR2 SNEGSKA (reference sequence). J was trimmed by 5 bases and V by 3 bases; bases with no gene match: 3. The CDR3 loop is CSARGTSGSDEQYF. In DNA, the CDR3 is TGCAGTGCTAGGGGGACTAGCGGGAGCGACGAGCAGTACTTC.

This clonotype was recorded a few times. The chain uses TRBV20-1 and TRBJ2-3; D is unresolved. Trimming took 0 bases from V and 2 from J, leaving 12 bases between them. The CDR3 totals 15 residues. The germline V gene has CDR1 DFQATT and CDR2 SNEGSKA (reference sequence). The CDR3 DNA is TGCAGTGCTAGAGATCTAGGTCTCTACACAGATACGCAGTATTTT. Its protein is CSARDLGLYTDTQYF.

This clonotype has ten or more counts. This chain links TRBV10-3 with TRBJ2-3, with D hard to call. CDR3 length: 14 residues. Trimming cost V 4 bases and J 0 bases, with 8 bases left between them. Germline CDR1 reads ENHRY; CDR2 reads SYGVKD. In nucleotides, the CDR3 is TGTGCCATCAGTGGTGGGGTTAGCACAGATACGCAGTATTTT. It encodes CAISGGVSTDTQYF.

This chain joins TRBV21-1 and TRBJ2-3; the table's D call of TRBD1 was not tested on the DNA. TRBV21-1 is assigned pseudogene status. CDR3 length: 14 amino acids. The CDR3 here is CASLSPGRPDTQYF. The DNA of the CDR3 is TGTGCCAGTCTCTCTCCGGGACGGCCAGATACGCAGTATTTT.